The entry below gives a single T cell receptor (beta chain) sequence along with its context. Its target is not known. This CDR3 is 15 amino acids long. Germline CDR1 and CDR2: SGHTA and FQGNSA. The trim removed 5 bases at V and 4 bases at J, leaving 8 bases unmatched. The data are from a study of blood T cells in healthy people across ages. Study observations and caveats: In long-lived donors, naive CD4+ cell counts and diversity exceeded those of aged donors.

Primers used in a second PCR of roughly 7 to 11 cycles were a sample-barcoded 5' primer and a J-beta primer mix. A single record per CDR3 protein comes from TCRdb applying MiXCR to the 5' RACE reads. The sample lists 2 million or so distinct CDR3 sequences, approximately 50% seen once, with approximately 2% in the top ten. This TCR was sampled from a woman in her thirties or forties in good health. Sequences were obtained from blood. The rearrangement joins TRBV7-2 to TRBJ2-3; 8 bases agree with TRBD2. The CDR3 reads CASSRGGILADTQYF. The CDR3 nucleotides read TGTGCCAGCAGCCGGGGGGGTATTTTGGCAGATACGCAGTATTTT.